Listed below are T cell receptor beta chains from one sample, sequenced in a study of CD8+ T cells in alopecia areata. Libraries were prepared by immunoSEQ multiplex PCR; TCRdb keeps only in-frame clonotypes and omits some of them. The sample consists of some 58,000 clones, 46% of them appearing once. Material: CD8+ T cells sorted from blood, obtained at approximately week 39, from a patient treated with tofacitinib. These receptors came from a human donor with alopecia areata. CDR3s include the opening cysteine and the closing phenylalanine or tryptophan. Each record gives: CDR3 length, V gene, D gene, clone size, J gene, CDR3 DNA, CDR3 protein. D genes are given only for firm matches. Only some rows state a clone size, as once, few, many or a class for expanded clones.

length: 15; V: TRBV9; D: TRBD1; size: few; J: TRBJ1-2; DNA: TGTGCCAGCAGCGTAGGGGACAGGGGCAACTATGGCTACACCTTC; CDR3: CASSVGDRGNYGYTF
length: 14; V: TRBV9; D: TRBD1; size: .; J: TRBJ1-2; DNA: TGTGCCAGCAGCGAAGGGGGCGCGTCCTATGGCTACACCTTC; CDR3: CASSEGGASYGYTF
length: 12; V: TRBV10-3; D: .; size: once; J: TRBJ1-4; DNA: TGTGCCATCAGGGAACCGGGCGAAAAACTGTTTTTT; CDR3: CAIREPGEKLFF
length: 15; V: TRBV4-2; D: .; size: few; J: TRBJ2-5; DNA: TGTGCCAGCAGCCAAGATGGGGGTTCCCCAGAGACCCAGTACTTC; CDR3: CASSQDGGSPETQYF
length: 12; V: TRBV5-4; D: .; size: .; J: TRBJ2-3; DNA: TGTGCCAGCAGCTTGGTCTCTGATACGCAGTATTTT; CDR3: CASSLVSDTQYF
length: 16; V: TRBV9; D: .; size: .; J: TRBJ1-2; DNA: TGTGCCAGCAGCGTAGTCCTTACAGGAGAAATCTATGGCTACACCTTC; CDR3: CASSVVLTGEIYGYTF
length: 14; V: TRBV7-2; D: .; size: few; J: TRBJ2-7; DNA: TGTGCCAGCAGCTACTCCAGTTCGGGGCACGAGCAGTACTTC; CDR3: CASSYSSSGHEQYF
length: 13; V: TRBV4-2; D: .; size: .; J: TRBJ2-7; DNA: TGTGCCAGCAGCCCCCCAAGACCGTACGAGCAGTACTTC; CDR3: CASSPPRPYEQYF
length: 14; V: TRBV9; D: .; size: .; J: TRBJ2-1; DNA: TGTGCCAGCAGCCACGGGACTGAACACAATGAGCAGTTCTTC; CDR3: CASSHGTEHNEQFF
length: 17; V: TRBV23-1; D: TRBD2; size: .; J: TRBJ2-7; DNA: TGCGCCAGCAGTCAATCAGTGGGACTAGCGGGGATCTACGAGCAGTACTTC; CDR3: CASSQSVGLAGIYEQYF
length: 15; V: TRBV7-9; D: .; size: .; J: TRBJ2-1; DNA: TGTGCCAGCAGCTCCCCGGAGGGGAGGGGGGATGAGCAGTTCTTC; CDR3: CASSSPEGRGDEQFF
length: 15; V: TRBV9; D: .; size: few; J: TRBJ2-2; DNA: TGTGCCAGCAGCGTCGGCGGGGTGAACACCGGGGAGCTGTTTTTT; CDR3: CASSVGGVNTGELFF
length: 12; V: TRBV29-1; D: .; size: .; J: TRBJ2-2; DNA: TGCAGCGTCTTAACAGGGCCCGGGGAGCTGTTTTTT; CDR3: CSVLTGPGELFF
length: 16; V: TRBV19; D: TRBD1; size: .; J: TRBJ2-3; DNA: TGTGCCAGTAGTGCTCACAGGGGGCCCGCGGGAGATACGCAGTATTTT; CDR3: CASSAHRGPAGDTQYF
length: 14; V: TRBV29-1; D: TRBD2; size: .; J: TRBJ2-7; DNA: TGCAGCGCTAGAGGGGGCGGGAGGGCCTACGAGCAGTACTTC; CDR3: CSARGGGRAYEQYF
length: 18; V: TRBV15; D: TRBD1; size: .; J: TRBJ2-5; DNA: TGTGCCACCAGCAGACACCTTCCGGACAGGGACCAGCAAGAGACCCAGTACTTC; CDR3: CATSRHLPDRDQQETQYF
length: 12; V: TRBV5-6; D: .; size: .; J: TRBJ2-2; DNA: TGTGCCAGCAGCTTTGGAACCGGGGAGCTGTTTTTT; CDR3: CASSFGTGELFF
length: 9; V: TRBV20-1; D: .; size: .; J: TRBJ1-2; DNA: TGCAGTGCTTCCTATGGCTACACCTTC; CDR3: CSASYGYTF